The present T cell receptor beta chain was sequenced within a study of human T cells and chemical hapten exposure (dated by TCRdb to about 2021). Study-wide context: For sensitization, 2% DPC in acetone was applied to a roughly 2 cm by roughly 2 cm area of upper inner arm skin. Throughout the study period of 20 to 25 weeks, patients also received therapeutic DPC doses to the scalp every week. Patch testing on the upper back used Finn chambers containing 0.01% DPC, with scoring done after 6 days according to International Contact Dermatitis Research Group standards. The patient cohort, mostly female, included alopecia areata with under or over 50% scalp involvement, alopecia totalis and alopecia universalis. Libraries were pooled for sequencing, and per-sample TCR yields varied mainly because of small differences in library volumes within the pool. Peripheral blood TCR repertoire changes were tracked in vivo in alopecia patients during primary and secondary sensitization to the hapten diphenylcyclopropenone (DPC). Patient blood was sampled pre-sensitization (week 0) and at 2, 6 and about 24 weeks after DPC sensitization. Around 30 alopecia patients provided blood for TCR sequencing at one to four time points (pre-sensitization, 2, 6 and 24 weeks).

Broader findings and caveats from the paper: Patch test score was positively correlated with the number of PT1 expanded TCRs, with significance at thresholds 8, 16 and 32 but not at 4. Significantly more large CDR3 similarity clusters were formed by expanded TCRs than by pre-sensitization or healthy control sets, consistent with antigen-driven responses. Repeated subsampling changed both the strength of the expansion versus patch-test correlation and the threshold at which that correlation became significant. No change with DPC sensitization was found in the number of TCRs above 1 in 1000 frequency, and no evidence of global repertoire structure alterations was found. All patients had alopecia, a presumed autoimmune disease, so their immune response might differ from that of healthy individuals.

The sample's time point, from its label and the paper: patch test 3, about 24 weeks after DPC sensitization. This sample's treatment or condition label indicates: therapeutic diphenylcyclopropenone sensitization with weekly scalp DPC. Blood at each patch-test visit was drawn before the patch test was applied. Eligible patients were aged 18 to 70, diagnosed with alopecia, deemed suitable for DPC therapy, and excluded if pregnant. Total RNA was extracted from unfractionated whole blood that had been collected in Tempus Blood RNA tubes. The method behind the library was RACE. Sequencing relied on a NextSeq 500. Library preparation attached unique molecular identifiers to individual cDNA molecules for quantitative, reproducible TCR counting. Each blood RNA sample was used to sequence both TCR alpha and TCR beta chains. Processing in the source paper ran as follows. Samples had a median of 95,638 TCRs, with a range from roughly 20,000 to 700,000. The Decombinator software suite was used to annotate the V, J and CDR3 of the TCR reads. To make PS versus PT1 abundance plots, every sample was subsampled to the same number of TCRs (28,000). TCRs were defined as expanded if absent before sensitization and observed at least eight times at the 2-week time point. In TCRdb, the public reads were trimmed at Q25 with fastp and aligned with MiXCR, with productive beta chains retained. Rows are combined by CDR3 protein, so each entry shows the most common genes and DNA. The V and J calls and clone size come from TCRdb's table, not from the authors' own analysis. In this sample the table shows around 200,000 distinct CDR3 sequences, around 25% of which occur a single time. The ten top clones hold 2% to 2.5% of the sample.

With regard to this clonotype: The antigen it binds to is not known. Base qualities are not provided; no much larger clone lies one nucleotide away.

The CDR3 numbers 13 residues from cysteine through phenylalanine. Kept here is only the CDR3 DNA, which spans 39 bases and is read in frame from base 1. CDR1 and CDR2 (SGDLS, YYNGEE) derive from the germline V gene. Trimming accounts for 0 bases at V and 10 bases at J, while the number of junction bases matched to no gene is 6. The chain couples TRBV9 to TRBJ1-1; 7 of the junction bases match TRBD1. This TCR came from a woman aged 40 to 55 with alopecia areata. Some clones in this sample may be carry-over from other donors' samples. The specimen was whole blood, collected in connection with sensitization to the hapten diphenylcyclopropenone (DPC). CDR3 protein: CASSVVGDSLAFF. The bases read TGTGCCAGCAGCGTAGTGGGGGACAGCCTAGCTTTCTTT. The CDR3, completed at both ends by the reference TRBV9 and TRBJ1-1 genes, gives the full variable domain DSGVTQTPKHLITATGQRVTLRCSPRSGDLSVYWYQQSLDQGLQFLIQYYNGEERAKGNILERFSAQQFPDLHSELNLSSLELGDSALYFCASSVVGDSLAFFGQGTRLTVV.